Listed below are T cell receptor beta chains from one sample, sequenced in a study of T cells after posttransplantation cyclophosphamide. Generated by immunoSEQ multiplex PCR, the TCRdb table keeps only in-frame clones and is missing some. The profile shows more than 3,500 clones, less than 80% of them singletons. The sample was memory CD8+ T cells sorted from blood. Source of these receptors: a man aged 30 to 39 in good health and a related stem cell transplant donor. Each CDR3 is given with its conserved first and last residue.

TRBV5-4 13 CASSLGRGWEQYF
TRBV15 16 CATSRDVSSEHQPQHF
TRBV10-3 14 CAISPAGQGQPQHF
TRBV9 15 CASCFRQKTAYEQYF
TRBV9 15 CASSGRGTTTGELFF
TRBV6-6 14 CASSPVAVNTEAFF
TRBV7-9 17 CASSLVAAGKPYTEAFF
TRBV29-1 17 CSVGGEIDASANYGYTF
TRBV27 16 CASSSSNGQGRYGYTF
TRBV9 15 CASFIRQKTAYEQYF
TRBV29-1 13 CSVRTPNIYEQYF
TRBV27 12 CASSLNRNEQFF
TRBV5-6 16 CASSLGAGSNTDTQYF
TRBV13 10 CASSYYEQYF
TRBV11-3 14 CASSLAGKGEKLFF
TRBV7-9 13 CASSFQSTDTQYF
TRBV28 16 CASSLNPGGHTGELFF
TRBV27 15 CASSLDGSSYNEQFF
TRBV27 18 CASSRLLEASGGLNEQFF
TRBV5-1 15 CATGTRAGGYNEQFF
TRBV7-9 16 CASSLEGRGFYNEQFF
TRBV5-5 16 CASSFGWGGSYNEQFF
TRBV11-2 15 CASSSWTGKSPEAFF
TRBV2 15 CASRVPGQGLETQYF
TRBV9 16 CASSPPHGESTDTQYF
TRBV19 13 CASTGREHSPLHF
TRBV4-1 16 CASSQIIEGFTDTQYF
TRBV4-1 14 CASSQDGFGVEQYF
TRBV5-4 16 CASSLPGQAANYGYTF
TRBV6-1 16 CASSEWDRGGTGELFF
TRBV9 15 CASSPFGGHNTEAFF
TRBV25-1 12 CASSDLGTEAFF
TRBV7-8 16 CASSLEAGGQGEKLFF
TRBV4-1 16 CASSQEGGNRYNEQFF
TRBV5-1 15 CASRKDAGVQETQYF
TRBV9 15 CASSIKQETAYEQYF
TRBV7-6 16 CASSLGEGASTGELFF
TRBV4-1 18 CASSPRLAGGKRTDTQYF
TRBV9 15 CASSIGQKTAYEQYF
TRBV9 15 CASCIEQGTAYEQYF
TRBV6-6 14 CASSSRQANQPQHF
TRBV5-6 17 CASSLLVAGGQADTQYF
TRBV5-1 14 CASSLTGLLPEAFF
TRBV19 14 CASSIGGGHILEFF
TRBV2 14 CASSPVAVNTEAFF
TRBV6-1 14 CASSEGTGGGEQYF
TRBV27 17 CASSQRRGGGANYGYTF
TRBV9 13 CASSLYSNQPQHF
TRBV4-2 15 CASSQEREGGNEQYF
TRBV7-2 14 CASTGYSSYNEQFF